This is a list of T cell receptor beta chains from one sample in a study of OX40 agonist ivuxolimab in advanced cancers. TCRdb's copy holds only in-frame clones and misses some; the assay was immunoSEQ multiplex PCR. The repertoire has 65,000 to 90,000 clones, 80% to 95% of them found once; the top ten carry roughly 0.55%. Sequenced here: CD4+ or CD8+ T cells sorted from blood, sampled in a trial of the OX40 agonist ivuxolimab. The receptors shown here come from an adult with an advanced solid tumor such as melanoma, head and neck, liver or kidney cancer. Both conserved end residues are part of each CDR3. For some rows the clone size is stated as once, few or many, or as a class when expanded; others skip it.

CASSLDGWQPQHF | 13 | TRBJ1-5 | TRBV5-1 | .
CASRGEETQYF | 11 | TRBJ2-5 | TRBV2 | .
CASSQDLGVESRHF | 14 | TRBJ1-5 | TRBV4-3 | .
CSVGGREQYF | 10 | TRBJ2-7 | TRBV29-1 | .
CASSLKGYQAKNIQYF | 16 | TRBJ2-4 | TRBV7-2 | .
CASSSTLGSYEQYF | 14 | TRBJ2-7 | TRBV5-1 | once
CASSLAGWASGTDTQYF | 17 | TRBJ2-3 | TRBV5-5 | .
CASSGGAGRASGELFF | 16 | TRBJ2-2 | TRBV13 | .
CASRPGSTDTQYF | 13 | TRBJ2-3 | TRBV19 | .
CASSYASDTGELFF | 14 | TRBJ2-2 | TRBV6-5 | .
CATSGGQGSPIFLGELFF | 18 | TRBJ2-2 | TRBV15 | once
CAGGRAEAFF | 10 | TRBJ1-1 | TRBV6-4 | once
CATSRGGGVTEAFF | 14 | TRBJ1-1 | TRBV15 | once
CSVEDPRNTEAFF | 13 | TRBJ1-1 | TRBV29-1 | .
CASSQFGQVGELFF | 14 | TRBJ2-2 | TRBV4-3 | .
CASSLSSTHGTQYF | 14 | TRBJ2-3 | TRBV5-5 | .
CSGRTSGRDNEQFF | 14 | TRBJ2-1 | TRBV29-1 | .
CASSLRTSFYEQYF | 14 | TRBJ2-7 | TRBV7-9 | .
CASSLETSLTDTQYF | 15 | TRBJ2-3 | TRBV5-1 | .
CASSLDWLAGYNEQFF | 16 | TRBJ2-1 | TRBV7-2 | .
CATSGGVSNQPQHF | 14 | TRBJ1-5 | TRBV6-5 | .
CASSSKGGPGTDTQYF | 16 | TRBJ2-3 | TRBV13 | few
CASSLGGGSYNEQFF | 15 | TRBJ2-1 | TRBV7-9 | .
CASSIMGQPIRISGANVLTF | 20 | TRBJ2-6 | TRBV19 | .
CASSVDGTRGEQYF | 14 | TRBJ2-7 | TRBV6-5 | .
CASSTGLAGGADTQYF | 16 | TRBJ2-3 | TRBV5-4 | .
CASSTIGLAGDNEQFF | 16 | TRBJ2-1 | TRBV7-9 | .